The 25 T cell receptor beta chains below all came from one sample that was sequenced in a study of T cell responses to AZD1222 COVID-19 vaccine. Using immunoSEQ multiplex PCR, the repertoire was profiled, and TCRdb retains in-frame clones only, with some absent. In the table there are roughly 140,000 clones, around 91% of which are singletons. The source was peripheral blood, collected on day 0 of AZD1222 vaccination. The receptors shown here come from an adult in good health.

This chain uses TRBV9 with TRBJ2-3; unclear D gene. The ends were cut back, 0 bases at V and 6 bases at J, with 11 bases in the middle. Germline CDR1 reads SGDLS; CDR2 reads YYNGEE. This CDR3 comprises 14 residues. In nucleotides, the CDR3 is TGTGCCAGCAGCGTAGCTCCCGCCCAGGATACGCAGTATTTT. This codes for CASSVAPAQDTQYF.

V usage is TRBV7-9 and J usage is TRBJ2-3; 14 bases align to TRBD2. This CDR3 region has 17 residues. Trimming removed 5 bases from V and 2 bases from J; junction bases left unmatched: 6. Germline-derived CDR1 and CDR2 are SEHNR and FQNEAQ (reference sequence). The CDR3 nucleotides are TGTGCCAGCAGCCTCGGACTAGCGGGAGGTCTCACAGATACGCAGTATTTT. Translated, it gives CASSLGLAGGLTDTQYF.

V and J are TRBV7-9 and TRBJ1-2; the D is unclear. The CDR3 is made up of 14 amino acids. Germline V gene sequence: CDR1 SEHNR, CDR2 FQNEAQ (reference sequence). The germline V and J ends were trimmed by 1 base and 6 bases, with 12 bases remaining between them. The CDR3 spells CASSLVAPSHGYTF. The CDR3 region has the DNA TGTGCCAGCAGCTTAGTGGCACCCTCCCATGGCTACACCTTC.

J is TRBJ1-5 and V is TRBV20-1; a possible D gene is TRBD1 (5 bases). The length of the CDR3 is 13 residues. Between the trimmed V and J ends, which lost 3 bases and 3 bases, there was a span of 9 bases. CDR1 is DFQATT, CDR2 SNEGSKA, per germline (reference sequence). The CDR3 DNA reads as TGCAGTGCTAGTCGGGGGTCCAATCAGCCCCAGCATTTT. It yields the protein CSASRGSNQPQHF.

The chain joins TRBV6-4 to TRBJ1-5; 7 nucleotides align to TRBD1. This CDR3 is 13 amino acids long. Trimming cost V 10 bases and J 1 base; bases outside gene matches: 4. The germline V gene has CDR1 MRHNA and CDR2 SNTAGT. CDR3 in amino acids: CANTGVSNQPQHF. In DNA form, the CDR3 reads TGTGCCAATACAGGGGTAAGCAATCAGCCCCAGCATTTT.

V gene TRBV7-3 combines with J gene TRBJ1-1; D is perhaps TRBD1 (5 bases). The CDR3 contains 12 residues. Germline CDR1 and CDR2: SGHTA and FQGTGA. V was pared by 5 bases and J by 5 bases, with 9 bases between. The CDR3 here is CASSAGNTEAFF. CDR3 sequence (DNA): TGTGCCAGCAGCGCAGGGAATACTGAAGCTTTCTTT.

The V gene is TRBV24-1, the J gene TRBJ2-1; D is ambiguous. CDR3 size: 13 residues. Germline values: CDR1 KGHDR, CDR2 SFDVKD. Trimming pared 5 bases from V and 0 bases from J, leaving 4 bases between. The CDR3 DNA is TGTGCCACCAGTGCAAGCTCCTACAATGAGCAGTTCTTC. Translated, it gives CATSASSYNEQFF.

The V gene is TRBV7-9, the J gene TRBJ2-7, with D possibly being TRBD1 (6 bases). V lost 2 bases and J lost 6, with 11 bases in between. Germline values: CDR1 SEHNR, CDR2 FQNEAQ (reference sequence). The CDR3 covers 13 residues. DNA of the CDR3: TGTGCCAGCAGCTTATCTGAGGGGGTCGAGCAGTACTTC. It encodes CASSLSEGVEQYF.

This chain links TRBV5-1 with TRBJ1-4; perhaps TRBD1 as D (5 bases). The V end was cut by 5 bases, the J end by 8 bases, with 10 bases between. Germline V gene lookup returns CDR1 SGHRS and CDR2 YFSETQ. The CDR3 spans 12 residues. Here the CDR3 DNA reads TGCGCCAGCAGTTTTGAGGGGGAAAAACTGTTTTTT. It is translated as CASSFEGEKLFF. Combining the CDR3 with reference TRBV5-1 and TRBJ1-4 gives the whole variable domain KAGVTQTPRYLIKTRGQQVTLSCSPISGHRSVSWYQQTPGQGLQFLFEYFSETQRNKGNFPGRFSGRQFSNSRSEMNVSTLELGDSALYLCASSFEGEKLFFGSGTQLSVL.

CDR3 nucleotides: TGTGCCAGCAGCACCCGGGACAGGGGCTACAATGAGCAGTTCTTC. This sequence encodes CASSTRDRGYNEQFF. The gene calls are TRBV9 and TRBJ2-1, with 10 bases fitting TRBD1. After removal of 4 bases from V and 3 bases from J, the junction contained 4 bases not matched to a gene. CDR1 is SGDLS, CDR2 YYNGEE, per germline. This CDR3 contains 15 residues.

The table lists this clone with a count of one. This chain joins TRBV16 and TRBJ1-1, with D perhaps matching TRBD1 (5 bases). V dropped 0 bases and J dropped 5 bases, with 10 bases sitting between them. Germline CDR1 and CDR2: KGHSY and FQNENV. This CDR3 region has 14 residues. CDR3 in amino acids: CASSQSAGGTEAFF. The CDR3 DNA reads TGTGCCAGCAGCCAATCGGCCGGGGGGACTGAAGCTTTCTTT.

The gene calls are TRBV9 and TRBJ2-1, with D maybe TRBD1 (5 bases). The CDR3 totals 14 residues. CDR1 is SGDLS and CDR2 is YYNGEE in the germline V gene. V was clipped by 2 bases and J by 8 bases, with 14 bases between them. The CDR3 sequence: CASSVRQGWDEQFF. CDR3 nucleotides: TGTGCCAGCAGCGTTAGGCAGGGTTGGGATGAGCAGTTCTTC. The variable domain in full, with the rest retrieved from reference TRBV9 and TRBJ2-1, is DSGVTQTPKHLITATGQRVTLRCSPRSGDLSVYWYQQSLDQGLQFLIQYYNGEERAKGNILERFSAQQFPDLHSELNLSSLELGDSALYFCASSVRQGWDEQFFGPGTRLTVL.

This clone has only one observation. The gene calls are TRBV7-9 and TRBJ2-6; D call uncertain. CDR3 length: 15 residues. Germline values: CDR1 SEHNR, CDR2 FQNEAQ (reference sequence). Trimming took off 1 base at V and 0 bases at J, with 4 bases between the two ends. CDR3 protein: CASSLGLSGANVLTF. The CDR3 DNA follows: TGTGCCAGCAGCTTAGGCCTCTCTGGGGCCAACGTCCTGACTTTC.

The J gene is TRBJ1-1, the V gene TRBV7-9; perhaps TRBD1 as D (5 bases). This CDR3 contains 16 residues. The germline gives CDR1 SEHNR, CDR2 FQNEAQ (reference sequence). The ends were cut back, 5 bases at V and 2 bases at J, with 18 bases in the middle. The CDR3 nucleotides are TGTGCCAGCAGCCTAGGCTCGGCAGGGTCCAACACTGAAGCTTTCTTT. Protein product: CASSLGSAGSNTEAFF.

This sequence joins TRBV6-1 and TRBJ1-2; TRBD1 is a possible D gene (6 bases). V lost 2 bases, J lost 4 bases, and 14 bases lay in between. The CDR3 is 15 amino acids. Germline V gives CDR1 MNHNS, CDR2 SASEGT. CDR3 in DNA: TGTGCCAGCAGTGAAATTGGACAGTCGATCTATGGCTACACCTTC. It yields the protein CASSEIGQSIYGYTF.

V usage is TRBV6-5 and J usage is TRBJ1-2, with TRBD1 identical over 7 bases. There are 15 residues in the CDR3. CDR1 is MNHEY, CDR2 SVGAGI, per germline. The CDR3 sequence: CAILGGGRFNYGYTF. The CDR3 DNA reads TGTGCTATCCTAGGAGGGGGCCGTTTTAACTATGGCTACACCTTC.

The V gene is TRBV19, the J gene TRBJ1-5; D remains unclear. CDR3 length: 16 amino acids. The germline gives CDR1 LNHDA, CDR2 SQIVND (reference sequence). Deletions cut 7 bases from V and 9 bases from J, with 25 bases between. The CDR3: CASKIEDQPGGRPQHF. In DNA form, the CDR3 reads TGTGCCAGTAAGATAGAGGACCAACCGGGAGGCCGGCCCCAGCATTTT.

The chain recombines TRBV10-3 with TRBJ2-1, with 7 nucleotides matching TRBD1. The J segment lost 10 bases and the V segment lost 5 bases, leaving 8 bases of the junction unmatched. Per the germline V gene, CDR1 is ENHRY and CDR2 is SYGVKD. The CDR3 has 13 residues. CDR3 protein: CAISWTGFNEQFF. CDR3 coding DNA: TGTGCCATCAGTTGGACAGGTTTCAACGAGCAGTTCTTC.

This clone is a singleton in its sample. The gene calls are TRBV5-6 and TRBJ2-1; the D is unclear. Germline V gene sequence: CDR1 SGHDT, CDR2 YYEEEE. Trimming stripped 0 bases from V and 10 bases from J, with 8 bases between. This CDR3 contains 12 residues. The CDR3 DNA reads TGTGCCAGCAGCTTGGCATTGATGGAGCAGTTCTTC. Amino acid sequence: CASSLALMEQFF.

This clone has only a few counts. The J gene is TRBJ2-1, the V gene TRBV13; D is perhaps TRBD2 (6 bases). The CDR3 contains 14 residues. Germline V CDR1 and CDR2: PRHDT, FYEKMQ (reference sequence). The V gene lost 4 bases and the J gene lost 8 bases, with 15 bases spanning the gap. This CDR3 is CASSSLTSWHEQFF. The CDR3 DNA is TGTGCCAGCAGCTCGTTGACTAGTTGGCATGAGCAGTTCTTC.

This chain joins TRBV6-5 and TRBJ1-1; 12 nucleotides agree with TRBD1. The V gene's germline CDR1 is MNHEY and CDR2 SVGAGI. V lost 6 bases to trimming and J lost 8 bases; unmatched junction nucleotides: 1. The CDR3 sequence is 12 residues long. CDR3 amino acids: CASRGQGAEAFF. CDR3 in DNA: TGTGCCAGCAGGGGACAGGGGGCGGAAGCTTTCTTT.

V usage is TRBV24-1 and J usage is TRBJ2-2, with TRBD1 matching 8 bases. The V gene's germline CDR1 is KGHDR and CDR2 SFDVKD. The CDR3 loop spans 16 amino acids. V shed 2 bases and J 6 bases; nucleotides not matched to a gene: 7. The CDR3 DNA sequence: TGTGCCACCAGTGATTACTGGACAGGGATCCCCGGGGAGCTGTTTTTT. Its translation: CATSDYWTGIPGELFF.

The chain combines TRBV7-3 with TRBJ2-1; D unclear. Germline V gene data show CDR1 as SGHTA and CDR2 as FQGTGA. The CDR3 runs to 16 residues. The V and J ends lost 4 bases and 5 bases respectively, with 18 bases between them. CDR3: CASSSEVGLPNNEQFF. CDR3 in DNA: TGTGCCAGCAGCTCCGAGGTGGGCCTTCCAAACAATGAGCAGTTCTTC. The full variable domain, rest sourced from reference TRBV7-3 and TRBJ2-1, is GAGVSQTPSNKVTEKGKYVELRCDPISGHTALYWYRQSLGQGPEFLIYFQGTGAADDSGLPNDRFFAVRPEGSVSTLKIQRTERGDSAVYLCASSSEVGLPNNEQFFGPGTRLTVL.

In its sample, this clone was seen once. The V call is TRBV7-8, the J call TRBJ1-1, with D uncertain. The CDR3 is made up of 14 amino acids. Looked up from germline, CDR1 is SGHVS and CDR2 is FQNEAQ. The V end was cut by 7 bases, the J end by 0 bases, with 12 bases between. The CDR3 DNA reads TGTGCCAGCACCCCTGGGCCTCTGAACACTGAAGCTTTCTTT. Protein product: CASTPGPLNTEAFF.

The rearrangement links TRBV5-1 to TRBJ1-1; D ambiguous. Trimming took off 2 bases at V and 1 base at J, with 6 bases between the two ends. Germline loops: CDR1 SGHRS, CDR2 YFSETQ. The CDR3 consists of 13 residues. The CDR3 protein is CASSFSENTEAFF. CDR3 sequence (DNA): TGCGCCAGCAGCTTCTCTGAGAACACTGAAGCTTTCTTT.